This TCR beta chain was identified during a study of blood T cell repertoires in COVID-19. Donors in Cohort 3 who had recovered were those with two negative PCRs, healthcare professional clearance, or resolution of their symptoms. Sequencing used immunoSEQ multiplex PCR; TCRdb keeps in-frame clones, though not all of them. The table shows hundreds of thousands of clones, with about nine tenths occurring only once. The CDR3 sequence is 15 residues long. The germline V gene encodes CDR1 LGHNA and CDR2 YNFKEQ. Unmatched junction bases numbered 12, after V lost 5 bases and J lost 6 bases. The table lists this clone with a count of one.

V and J are TRBV4-2 and TRBJ2-7; TRBD1 aligns across 8 bases. This sequence was found in a man aged 55 to 70 who had recovered from COVID-19. Source material: PBMCs or T cells enriched from blood (not recorded which). This CDR3 reads CASSITGTGYSEQYF. The CDR3 DNA reads as TGTGCCAGCAGCATTACCGGGACAGGCTATTCCGAGCAGTACTTC.